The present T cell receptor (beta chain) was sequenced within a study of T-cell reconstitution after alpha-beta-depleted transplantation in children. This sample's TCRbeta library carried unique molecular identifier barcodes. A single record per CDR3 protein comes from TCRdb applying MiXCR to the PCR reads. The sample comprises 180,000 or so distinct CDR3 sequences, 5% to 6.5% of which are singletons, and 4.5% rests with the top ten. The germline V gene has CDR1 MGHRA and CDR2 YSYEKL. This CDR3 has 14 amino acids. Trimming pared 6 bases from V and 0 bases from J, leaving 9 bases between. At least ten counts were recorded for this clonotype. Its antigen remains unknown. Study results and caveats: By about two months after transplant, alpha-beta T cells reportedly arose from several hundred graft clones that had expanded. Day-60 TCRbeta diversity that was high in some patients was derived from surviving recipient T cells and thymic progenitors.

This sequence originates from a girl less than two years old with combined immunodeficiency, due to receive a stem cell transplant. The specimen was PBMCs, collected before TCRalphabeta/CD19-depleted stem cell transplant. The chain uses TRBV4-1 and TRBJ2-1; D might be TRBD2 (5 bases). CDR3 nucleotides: TGCGCCAGCAGGGGAGCTGGCTCCTACAATGAGCAGTTCTTC. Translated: CASRGAGSYNEQFF.